These T cell receptor beta chains were read from a single sample in a study of T cell responses to AZD1222 COVID-19 vaccine. Assay: immunoSEQ multiplex PCR; the TCRdb copy retains only in-frame clones and omits some. The profile shows roughly 200,000 clones, roughly 94% of them singletons. The starting material was peripheral blood, obtained 28 days after the second dose of the MenACWY control vaccine. The origin of the receptors is an adult who received the MenACWY meningococcal vaccine as a control. Both conserved end residues are part of each CDR3. The D gene is left open where the match is weak.

>TRBV15|TRBJ1-5|NA
CATSRDRGNQPQHF
TGTGCCACCAGCAGAGATAGGGGAAATCAGCCCCAGCATTTT
>TRBV6-2/TRBV6-3|TRBJ1-5|NA
CASSLLSRNQPQHF
TGTGCCAGCAGTCTTCTCAGCCGCAATCAGCCCCAGCATTTT
>TRBV28|TRBJ2-4|TRBD1
CASSFRVQGALAKNIQYF
TGTGCCAGCAGTTTCCGTGTACAGGGGGCTTTAGCCAAAAACATTCAGTACTTC
>TRBV12-3/TRBV12-4|TRBJ2-1|NA
CASSPNHEQFF
TGTGCCAGCAGTCCGAACCATGAGCAGTTCTTC
>TRBV5-1|TRBJ2-5|TRBD1
CASSFDRVQETQYF
TGCGCCAGCAGCTTCGACAGGGTCCAAGAGACCCAGTACTTC
>TRBV30|TRBJ2-7|NA
CAWRGKGVSYEQYF
TGTGCCTGGAGGGGTAAGGGGGTCTCCTACGAGCAGTACTTC
>TRBV24-1|TRBJ2-5|TRBD2
CATSDYGGLGETQYF
TGTGCCACCAGTGATTACGGGGGGTTGGGTGAGACCCAGTACTTC
>TRBV5-4|TRBJ1-4|TRBD1
CASSLGTGRPTNEKLFF
TGTGCCAGCAGCTTGGGGACAGGGCGACCAACTAATGAAAAACTGTTTTTT
>TRBV27|TRBJ2-7|NA
CASSLMSGAGYEQYF
TGTGCCAGCAGTTTAATGTCAGGGGCAGGCTACGAGCAGTACTTC
>TRBV4-1|TRBJ1-5|TRBD1
CASSPTRGPRSNQPQHF
TGCGCCAGCAGCCCAACCAGGGGGCCACGGAGCAATCAGCCCCAGCATTTT
>TRBV6-2/TRBV6-3|TRBJ2-7|NA
CASSYSSVEQYF
TGTGCCAGCAGTTACTCGAGCGTCGAGCAGTACTTC
>TRBV13|TRBJ2-2|NA
CASSLSQGLNTGELFF
TGTGCCAGCAGCTTAAGTCAGGGCTTGAACACCGGGGAGCTGTTTTTT
>TRBV28|TRBJ1-5|TRBD1
CASSSTGGTNMNQPQHF
TGTGCCAGCAGTTCGACAGGGGGCACTAATATGAATCAGCCCCAGCATTTT
>TRBV3-1/TRBV3-2|TRBJ1-1|TRBD1
CASSHQTGGNTEAFF
TGTGCCAGCAGCCACCAGACAGGGGGCAACACTGAAGCTTTCTTT
>TRBV19|TRBJ1-4|NA
CASSTGIATNEKLFF
TGTGCCAGTAGTACAGGAATTGCAACTAATGAAAAACTGTTTTTT